This note documents a single TCR beta chain sequence. What it binds is not known. Nominal health characterized the donors when sampled, though unrecorded immune exposures were likely. This CDR3 has 15 residues. J lost 6 bases, V lost 3 bases, and 9 bases had no gene match. Germline V gene data show CDR1 as MNHEY and CDR2 as SMNVEV (reference sequence). The sample belongs to a study of cytomegalovirus exposure and HLA in healthy donors. Study conclusions and caveats: A later analysis, which compared TCR beta chains of equal frequency, found the HLA-associated ones more clonally expanded. CMV serostatus was the only immune exposure information that was available. Listed as cytomegalovirus-associated were 164 TCR beta chains.

Primers for the PCR totalled 60 Vbeta and 13 Jbeta. The repertoire was sequenced with immunoSEQ multiplex PCR; TCRdb's copy has only in-frame clones and lacks some. The sample contains 180,000 or so clones, roughly 80% of which appear only once. The clonotype originates from a female donor in good health and CMV-seronegative. Sequenced: PBMCs. The J gene is TRBJ2-3, the V gene TRBV27; 7 bases align to TRBD2. CDR3 DNA sequence: TGTGCCAGCAGTTTCGGACTAGTGGAGGTGGATACGCAGTATTTT. It specifies CASSFGLVEVDTQYF.